The 2 T cell receptor beta chains reported below all come from one sample, sequenced in a study of early T cells in non-severe SARS-CoV-2 infection. Via MiXCR, TCRdb re-called the 5' RACE reads, giving one row per CDR3 protein. Among tens of thousands of distinct CDR3 sequences listed, around 6.5% were seen once. Here the sequenced sample was whole blood, taken at baseline. These receptors all stem from an adult who was a healthcare worker with PCR-confirmed SARS-CoV-2 infection or an uninfected control (not recorded which).

This clonotype was recorded many times. V is TRBV4-2 and J is TRBJ1-5; D gene unclear. V lost 0 bases to trimming and J lost 2 bases, with 14 bases between them. The CDR3 consists of 17 residues. The germline CDR1 and CDR2 sequences are LGHNA and YNFKEQ. CDR3 residues: CASSQELAGMGNQPQHF. The CDR3, as DNA: TGTGCCAGCAGCCAAGAGTTGGCGGGTATGGGCAATCAGCCCCAGCATTTT.

This clonotype has at least ten counts. This chain joins TRBV3-1 and TRBJ2-3; D is ambiguous. The CDR3 has 12 amino acids. Germline V gives CDR1 LGHDT, CDR2 YNNKEL (reference sequence). V gave up 2 bases and J gave up 5 bases, with 5 bases separating them. The chain's CDR3 is CASSQNIDTQYF. The CDR3, as DNA: TGTGCCAGCAGCCAAAATATAGATACGCAGTATTTT.